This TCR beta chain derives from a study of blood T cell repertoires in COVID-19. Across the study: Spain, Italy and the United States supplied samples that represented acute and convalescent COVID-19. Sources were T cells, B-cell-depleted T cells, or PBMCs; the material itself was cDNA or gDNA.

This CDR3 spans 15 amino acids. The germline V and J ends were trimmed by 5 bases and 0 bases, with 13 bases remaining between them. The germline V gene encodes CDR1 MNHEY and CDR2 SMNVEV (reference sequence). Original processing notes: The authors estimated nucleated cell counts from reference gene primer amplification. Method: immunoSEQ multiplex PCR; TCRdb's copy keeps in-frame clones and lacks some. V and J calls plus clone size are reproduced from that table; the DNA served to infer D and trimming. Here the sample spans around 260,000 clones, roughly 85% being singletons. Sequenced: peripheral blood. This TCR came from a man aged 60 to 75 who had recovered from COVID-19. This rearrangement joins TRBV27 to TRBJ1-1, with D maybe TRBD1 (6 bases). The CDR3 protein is CASSPPRQVNTEAFF. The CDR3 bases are TGTGCCAGCAGTCCCCCGCGACAGGTGAACACTGAAGCTTTCTTT.